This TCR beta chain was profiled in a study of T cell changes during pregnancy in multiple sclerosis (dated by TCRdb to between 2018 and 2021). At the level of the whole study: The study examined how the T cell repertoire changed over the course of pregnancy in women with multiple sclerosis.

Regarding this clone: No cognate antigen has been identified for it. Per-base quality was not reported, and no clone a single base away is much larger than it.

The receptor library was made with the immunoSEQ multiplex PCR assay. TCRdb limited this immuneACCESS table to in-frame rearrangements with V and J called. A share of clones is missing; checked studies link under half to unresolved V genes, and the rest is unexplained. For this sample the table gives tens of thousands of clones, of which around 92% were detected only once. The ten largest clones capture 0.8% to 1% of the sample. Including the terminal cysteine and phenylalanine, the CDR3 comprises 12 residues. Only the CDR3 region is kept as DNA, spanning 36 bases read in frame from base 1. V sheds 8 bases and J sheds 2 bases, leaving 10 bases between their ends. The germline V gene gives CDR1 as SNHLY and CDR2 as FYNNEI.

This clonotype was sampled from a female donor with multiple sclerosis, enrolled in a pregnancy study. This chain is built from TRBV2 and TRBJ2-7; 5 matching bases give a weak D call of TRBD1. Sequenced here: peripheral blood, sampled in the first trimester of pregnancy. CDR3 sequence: CASGDSPYEQYF. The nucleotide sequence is TGTGCCAGCGGCGACAGTCCCTACGAGCAGTACTTC.